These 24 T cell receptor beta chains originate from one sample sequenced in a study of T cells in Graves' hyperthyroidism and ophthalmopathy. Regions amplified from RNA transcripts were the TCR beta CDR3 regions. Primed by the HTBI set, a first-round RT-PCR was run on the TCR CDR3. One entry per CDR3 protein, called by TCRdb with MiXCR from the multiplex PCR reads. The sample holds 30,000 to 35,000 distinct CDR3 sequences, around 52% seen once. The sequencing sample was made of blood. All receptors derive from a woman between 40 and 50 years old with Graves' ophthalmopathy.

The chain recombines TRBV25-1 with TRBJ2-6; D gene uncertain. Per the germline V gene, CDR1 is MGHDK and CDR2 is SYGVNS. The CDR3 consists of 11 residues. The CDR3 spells CDQAGANVLTF. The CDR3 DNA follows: TGTGACCAGGCCGGGGCCAACGTCCTGACTTTC. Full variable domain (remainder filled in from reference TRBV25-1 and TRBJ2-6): EADIYQTPRYLVIGTGKKITLECSQTMGHDKMYWYQQDPGMELHLIHYSYGVNSTEKGDLSSESTVSRIRTEHFPLTLESARPSHTSQYLCDQAGANVLTFGAGSRLTVL.

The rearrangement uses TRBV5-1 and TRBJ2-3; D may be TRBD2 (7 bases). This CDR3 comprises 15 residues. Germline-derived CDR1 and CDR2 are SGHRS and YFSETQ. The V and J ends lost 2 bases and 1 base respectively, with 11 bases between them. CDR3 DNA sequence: TGCGCCAGCAGCTTTCTCGGGGGGCGCACAGATACGCAGTATTTT. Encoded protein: CASSFLGGRTDTQYF.

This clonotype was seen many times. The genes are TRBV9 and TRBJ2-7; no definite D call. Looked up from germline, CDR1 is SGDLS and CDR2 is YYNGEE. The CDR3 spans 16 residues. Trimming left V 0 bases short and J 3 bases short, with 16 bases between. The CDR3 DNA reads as TGTGCCAGCAGCGTAGCCCCGGTTGCGGATATCTACGAGCAGTACTTC. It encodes CASSVAPVADIYEQYF.

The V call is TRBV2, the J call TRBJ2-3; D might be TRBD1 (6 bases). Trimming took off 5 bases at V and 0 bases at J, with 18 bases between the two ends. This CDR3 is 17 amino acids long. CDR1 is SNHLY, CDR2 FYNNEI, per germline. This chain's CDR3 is CASSWTVTQDSTDTQYF. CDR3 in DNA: TGTGCCAGCAGTTGGACAGTCACCCAAGATAGCACAGATACGCAGTATTTT.

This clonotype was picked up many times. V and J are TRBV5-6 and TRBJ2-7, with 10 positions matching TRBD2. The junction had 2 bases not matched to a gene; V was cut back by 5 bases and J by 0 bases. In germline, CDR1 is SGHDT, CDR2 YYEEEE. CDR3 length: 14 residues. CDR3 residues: CASSWTSGSYEQYF. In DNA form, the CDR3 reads TGTGCCAGCAGTTGGACTAGCGGCTCCTACGAGCAGTACTTC.

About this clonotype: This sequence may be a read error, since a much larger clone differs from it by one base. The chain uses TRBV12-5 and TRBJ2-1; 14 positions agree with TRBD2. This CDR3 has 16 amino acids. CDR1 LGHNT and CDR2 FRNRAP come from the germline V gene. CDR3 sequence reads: CASGSSGTSGSNEQLF. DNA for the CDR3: TGTGCTAGTGGTTCGTCGGGGACTAGCGGGAGCAATGAGCAGCTCTTC. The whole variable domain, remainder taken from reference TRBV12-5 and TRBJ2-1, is DARVTQTPRHKVTEMGQEVTMRCQPILGHNTVFWYRQTMMQGLELLAYFRNRAPLDDSGMPKDRFSAEMPDATLATLKIQPSEPRDSAVYFCASGSSGTSGSNEQLFGPGTRLTVL.

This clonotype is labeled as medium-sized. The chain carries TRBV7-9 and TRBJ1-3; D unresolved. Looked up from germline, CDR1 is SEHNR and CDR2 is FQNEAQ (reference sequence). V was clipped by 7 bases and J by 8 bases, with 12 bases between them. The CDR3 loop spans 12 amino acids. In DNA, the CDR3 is TGTGCCAGCACCCTACCCGGTTACACCATATATTTT. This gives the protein CASTLPGYTIYF.

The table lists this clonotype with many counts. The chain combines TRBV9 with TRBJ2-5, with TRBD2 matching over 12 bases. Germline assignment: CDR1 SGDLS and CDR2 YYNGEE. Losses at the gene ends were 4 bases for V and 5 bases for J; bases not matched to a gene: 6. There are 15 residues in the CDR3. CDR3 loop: CASSQTSGSWETQYF. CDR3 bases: TGTGCCAGCAGCCAGACTAGCGGGAGCTGGGAGACCCAGTACTTC.

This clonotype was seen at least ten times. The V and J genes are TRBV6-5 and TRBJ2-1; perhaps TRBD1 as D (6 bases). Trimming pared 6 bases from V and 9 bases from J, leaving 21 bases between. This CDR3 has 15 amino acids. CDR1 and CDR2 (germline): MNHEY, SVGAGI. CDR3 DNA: TGTGCCAGCAGAACCGGGACACGGAAAAGGAGTGAGCAGTTCTTC. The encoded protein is CASRTGTRKRSEQFF.

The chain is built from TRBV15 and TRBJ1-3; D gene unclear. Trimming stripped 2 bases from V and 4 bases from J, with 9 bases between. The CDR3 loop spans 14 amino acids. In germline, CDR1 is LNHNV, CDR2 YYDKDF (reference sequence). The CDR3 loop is CATSRSWEGNTIYF. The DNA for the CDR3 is TGTGCCACCAGCAGATCCTGGGAGGGAAACACCATATATTTT.

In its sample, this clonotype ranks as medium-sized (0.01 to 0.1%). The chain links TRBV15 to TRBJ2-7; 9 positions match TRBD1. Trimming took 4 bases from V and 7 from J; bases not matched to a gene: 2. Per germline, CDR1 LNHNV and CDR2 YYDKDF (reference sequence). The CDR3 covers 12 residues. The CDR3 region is CATSNRGQEQYF. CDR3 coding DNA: TGTGCCACCAGCAACAGGGGGCAAGAGCAGTACTTC.

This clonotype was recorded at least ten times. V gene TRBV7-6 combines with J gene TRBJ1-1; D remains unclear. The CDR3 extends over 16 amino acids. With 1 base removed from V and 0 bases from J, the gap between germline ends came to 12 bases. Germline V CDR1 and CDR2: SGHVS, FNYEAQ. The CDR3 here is CASSLVSTAMNTEAFF. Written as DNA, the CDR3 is TGTGCCAGCAGCTTAGTTTCTACGGCCATGAACACTGAAGCTTTCTTT.

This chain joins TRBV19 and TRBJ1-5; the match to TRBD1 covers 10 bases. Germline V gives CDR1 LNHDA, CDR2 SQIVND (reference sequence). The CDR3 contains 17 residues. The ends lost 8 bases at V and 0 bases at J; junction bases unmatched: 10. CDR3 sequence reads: CASQGQGTFYSNQPQHF. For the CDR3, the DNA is TGTGCCAGTCAGGGACAGGGGACCTTTTATAGCAATCAGCCCCAGCATTTT.

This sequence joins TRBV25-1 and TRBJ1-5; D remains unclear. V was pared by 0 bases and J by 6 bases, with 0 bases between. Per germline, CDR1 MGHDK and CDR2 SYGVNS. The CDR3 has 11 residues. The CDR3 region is CASSEYQPQHF. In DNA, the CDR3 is TGTGCCAGCAGTGAATATCAGCCCCAGCATTTT.

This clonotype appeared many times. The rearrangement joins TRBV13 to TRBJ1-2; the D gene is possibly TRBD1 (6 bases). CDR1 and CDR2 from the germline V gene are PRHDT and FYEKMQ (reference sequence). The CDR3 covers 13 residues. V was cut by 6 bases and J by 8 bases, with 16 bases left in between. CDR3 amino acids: CASRRGGPKGYTF. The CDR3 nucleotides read TGTGCCAGCAGAAGGGGGGGGCCTAAGGGCTACACCTTC.

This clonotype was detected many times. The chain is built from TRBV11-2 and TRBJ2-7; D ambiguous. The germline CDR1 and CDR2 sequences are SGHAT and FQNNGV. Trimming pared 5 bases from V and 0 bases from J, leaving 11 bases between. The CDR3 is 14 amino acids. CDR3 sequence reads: CASSQRWDSYEQYF. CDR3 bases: TGTGCCAGCAGCCAGAGGTGGGACTCCTACGAGCAGTACTTC.

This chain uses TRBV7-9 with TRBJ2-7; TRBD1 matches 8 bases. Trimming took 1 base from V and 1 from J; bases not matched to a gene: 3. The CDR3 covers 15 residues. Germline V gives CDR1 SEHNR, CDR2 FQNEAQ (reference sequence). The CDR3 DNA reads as TGTGCCAGCAGCTTAGGACAGGGGTCATCCTACGAGCAGTACTTC. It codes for CASSLGQGSSYEQYF.

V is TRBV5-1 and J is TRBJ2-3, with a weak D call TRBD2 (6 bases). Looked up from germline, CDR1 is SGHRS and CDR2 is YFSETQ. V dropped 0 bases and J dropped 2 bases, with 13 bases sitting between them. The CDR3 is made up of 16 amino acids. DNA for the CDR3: TGCGCCAGCAGCTTGGGGGCTAGCGCTATCACAGATACGCAGTATTTT. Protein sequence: CASSLGASAITDTQYF.

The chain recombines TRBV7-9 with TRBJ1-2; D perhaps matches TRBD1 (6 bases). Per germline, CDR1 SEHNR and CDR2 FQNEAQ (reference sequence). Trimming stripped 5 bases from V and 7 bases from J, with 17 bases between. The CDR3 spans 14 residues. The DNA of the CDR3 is TGTGCCAGCAGCCCGAGGGGGGGAGAAAGTGGCTACACCTTC. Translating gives CASSPRGGESGYTF.

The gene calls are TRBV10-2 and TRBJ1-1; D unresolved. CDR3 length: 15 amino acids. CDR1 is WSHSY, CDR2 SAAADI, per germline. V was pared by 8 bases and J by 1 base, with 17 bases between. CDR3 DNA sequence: TGCGCCAGCGCACAAGGACCTGCTCCGAACACTGAAGCTTTCTTT. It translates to CASAQGPAPNTEAFF.

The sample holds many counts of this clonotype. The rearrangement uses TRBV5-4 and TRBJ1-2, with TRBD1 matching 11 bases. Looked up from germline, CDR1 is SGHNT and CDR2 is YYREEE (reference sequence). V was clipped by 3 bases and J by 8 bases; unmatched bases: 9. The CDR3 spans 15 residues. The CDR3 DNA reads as TGTGCCAGCAGCTCGGACAGGGGGCCGCGGGACGGCTACACCTTC. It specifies CASSSDRGPRDGYTF.

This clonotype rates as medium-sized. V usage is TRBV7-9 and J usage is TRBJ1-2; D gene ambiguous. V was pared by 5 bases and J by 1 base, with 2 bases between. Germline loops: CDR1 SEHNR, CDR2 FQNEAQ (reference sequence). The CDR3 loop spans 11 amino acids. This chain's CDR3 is CASSDNYGYTF. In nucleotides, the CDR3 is TGTGCCAGCAGCGATAACTATGGCTACACCTTC. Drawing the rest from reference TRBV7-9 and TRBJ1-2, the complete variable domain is DTGVSQNPRHKITKRGQNVTFRCDPISEHNRLYWYRQTLGQGPEFLTYFQNEAQLEKSRLLSDRFSAERPKGSFSTLEIQRTEQGDSAMYLCASSDNYGYTFGSGTRLTVV.

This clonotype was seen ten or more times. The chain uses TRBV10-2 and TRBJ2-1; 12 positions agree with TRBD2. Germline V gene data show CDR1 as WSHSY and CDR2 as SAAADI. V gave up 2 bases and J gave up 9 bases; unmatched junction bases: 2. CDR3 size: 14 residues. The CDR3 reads CASSELAGGCEQFF. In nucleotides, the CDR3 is TGCGCCAGCAGTGAGCTAGCGGGGGGGTGTGAGCAGTTCTTC.

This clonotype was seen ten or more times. The CDR3: CASSLMGADGYTF. In DNA form, the CDR3 reads TGTGCCAGCAGTTTAATGGGAGCTGATGGCTACACCTTC. This chain links TRBV12-3 or TRBV12-4 with TRBJ1-2; D is uncertain. The V and J ends lost 2 bases and 6 bases respectively, with 10 bases between them. The CDR3 has 13 amino acids.